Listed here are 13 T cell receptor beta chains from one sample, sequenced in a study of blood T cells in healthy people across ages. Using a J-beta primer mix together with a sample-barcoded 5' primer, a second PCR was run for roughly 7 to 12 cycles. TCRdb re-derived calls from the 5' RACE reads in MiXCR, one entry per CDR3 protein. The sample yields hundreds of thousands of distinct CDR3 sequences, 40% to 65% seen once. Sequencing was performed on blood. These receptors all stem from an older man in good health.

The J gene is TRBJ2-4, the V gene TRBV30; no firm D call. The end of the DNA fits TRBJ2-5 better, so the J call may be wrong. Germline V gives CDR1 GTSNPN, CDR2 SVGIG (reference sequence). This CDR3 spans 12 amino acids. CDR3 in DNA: TGTGCCTGGAGTTCTAGCCAAGAGACCCAGTACTTC. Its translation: CAWSSSQETQYF.

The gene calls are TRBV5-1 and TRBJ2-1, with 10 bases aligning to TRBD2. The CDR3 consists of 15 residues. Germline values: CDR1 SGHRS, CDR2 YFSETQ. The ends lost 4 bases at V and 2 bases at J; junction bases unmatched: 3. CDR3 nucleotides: TGCGCCAGCAGCAAACTAGCGGGACCCTACAATGAGCAGTTCTTC. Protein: CASSKLAGPYNEQFF.

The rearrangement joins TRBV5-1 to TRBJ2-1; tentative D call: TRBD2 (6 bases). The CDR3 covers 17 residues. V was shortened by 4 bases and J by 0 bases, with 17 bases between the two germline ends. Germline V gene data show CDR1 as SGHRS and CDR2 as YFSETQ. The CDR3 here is CASSALAVISSYNEQFF. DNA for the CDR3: TGCGCCAGCAGCGCACTAGCCGTAATCAGCTCCTACAATGAGCAGTTCTTC.

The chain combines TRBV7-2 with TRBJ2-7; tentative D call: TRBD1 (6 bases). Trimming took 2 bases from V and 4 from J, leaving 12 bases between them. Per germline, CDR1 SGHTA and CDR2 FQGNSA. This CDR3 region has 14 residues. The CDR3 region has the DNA TGTGCCAGCAGCTTACGAATGGGGGCTTACGAGCAGTACTTC. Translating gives CASSLRMGAYEQYF.

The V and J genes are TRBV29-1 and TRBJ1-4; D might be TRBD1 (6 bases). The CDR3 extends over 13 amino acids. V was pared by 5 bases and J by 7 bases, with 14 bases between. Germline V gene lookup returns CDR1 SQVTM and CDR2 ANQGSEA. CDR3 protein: CSVLNRVGEKLFF. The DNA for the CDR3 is TGCAGCGTTTTGAACAGGGTTGGTGAAAAACTGTTTTTT.

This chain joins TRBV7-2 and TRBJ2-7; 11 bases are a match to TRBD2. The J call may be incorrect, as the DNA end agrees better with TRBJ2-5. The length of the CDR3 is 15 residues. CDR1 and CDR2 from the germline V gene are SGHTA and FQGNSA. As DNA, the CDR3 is TGTGCCAGCAGCTTCCCGACTAGCGGGGCCGAGACCCAGTACTTC. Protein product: CASSFPTSGAETQYF.

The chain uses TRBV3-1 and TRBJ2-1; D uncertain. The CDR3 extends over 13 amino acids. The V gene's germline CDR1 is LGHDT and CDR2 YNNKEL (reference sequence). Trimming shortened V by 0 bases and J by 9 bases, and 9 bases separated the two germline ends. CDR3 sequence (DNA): TGTGCCAGCAGCCAAGATCAGAAGGGTGAGCAGTTCTTC. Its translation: CASSQDQKGEQFF.

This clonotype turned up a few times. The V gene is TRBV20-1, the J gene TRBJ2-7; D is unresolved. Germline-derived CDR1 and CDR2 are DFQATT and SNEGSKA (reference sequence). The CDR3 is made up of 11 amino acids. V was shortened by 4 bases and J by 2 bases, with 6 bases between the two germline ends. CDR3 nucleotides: TGCAGTGCTATGAACACCTACGAGCAGTACTTC. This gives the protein CSAMNTYEQYF.

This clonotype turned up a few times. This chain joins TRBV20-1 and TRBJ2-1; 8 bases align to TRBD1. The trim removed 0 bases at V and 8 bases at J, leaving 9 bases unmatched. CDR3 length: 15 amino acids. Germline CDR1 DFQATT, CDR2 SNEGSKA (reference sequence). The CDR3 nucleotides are TGCAGTGCTAGAGATCCAGGGAACAGGGGGTATGAGCAGTTCTTC. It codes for CSARDPGNRGYEQFF.

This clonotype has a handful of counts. CDR3: CATSREPAQTQYF. The CDR3 DNA reads as TGTGCCACCAGCAGAGAACCAGCGCAGACCCAGTACTTC. The V and J genes are TRBV15 and TRBJ2-4; D unresolved. Gene TRBJ2-5 matches the end of the DNA better, so the J call may be wrong. The CDR3 covers 13 residues. The V gene's germline CDR1 is LNHNV and CDR2 YYDKDF (reference sequence).

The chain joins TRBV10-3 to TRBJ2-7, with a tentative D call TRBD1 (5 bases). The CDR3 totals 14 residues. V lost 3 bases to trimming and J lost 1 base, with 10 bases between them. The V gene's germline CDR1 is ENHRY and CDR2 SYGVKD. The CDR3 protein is CAISDNRQSYEQYF. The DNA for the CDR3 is TGTGCCATCAGTGACAACAGACAGTCCTACGAGCAGTACTTC.

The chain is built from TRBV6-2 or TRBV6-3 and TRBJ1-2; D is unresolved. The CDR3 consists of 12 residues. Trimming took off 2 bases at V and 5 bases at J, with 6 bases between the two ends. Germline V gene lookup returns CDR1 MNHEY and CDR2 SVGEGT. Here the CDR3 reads CASSYALYGYTF. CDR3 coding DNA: TGTGCCAGCAGTTACGCGTTGTATGGCTACACCTTC.

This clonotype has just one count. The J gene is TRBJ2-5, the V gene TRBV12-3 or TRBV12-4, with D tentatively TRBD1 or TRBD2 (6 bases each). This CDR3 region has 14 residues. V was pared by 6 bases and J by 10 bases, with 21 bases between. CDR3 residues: CASSPTPTGGIQYF. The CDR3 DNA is TGTGCCAGCAGCCCGACCCCGACAGGAGGGATCCAGTACTTC.